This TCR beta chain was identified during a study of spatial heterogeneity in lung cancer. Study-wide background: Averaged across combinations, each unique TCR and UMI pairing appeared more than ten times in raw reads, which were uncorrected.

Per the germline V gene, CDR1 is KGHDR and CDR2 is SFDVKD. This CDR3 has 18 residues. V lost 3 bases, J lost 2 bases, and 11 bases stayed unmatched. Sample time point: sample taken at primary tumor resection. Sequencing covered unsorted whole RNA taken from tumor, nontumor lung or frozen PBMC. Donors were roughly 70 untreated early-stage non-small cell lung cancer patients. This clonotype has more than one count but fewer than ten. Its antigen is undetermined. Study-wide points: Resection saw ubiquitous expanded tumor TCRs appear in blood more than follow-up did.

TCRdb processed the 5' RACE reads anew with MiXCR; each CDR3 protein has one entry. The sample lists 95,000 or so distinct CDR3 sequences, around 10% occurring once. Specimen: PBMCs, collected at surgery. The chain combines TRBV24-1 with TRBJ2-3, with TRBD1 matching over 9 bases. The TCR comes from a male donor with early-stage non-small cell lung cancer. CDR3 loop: CATSDLAYRGLDTDTQYF. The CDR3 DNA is TGTGCCACCAGTGATCTAGCCTACAGGGGGCTAGACACAGATACGCAGTATTTT.